This is a list of T cell receptor beta chains from one sample in a study of response to subunit inactivated influenza vaccine. In TCRdb, the RT-PCR reads were re-called with MiXCR into one record per CDR3 protein. The sample has more than 600,000 distinct CDR3 sequences; less than 20% are singletons. Here the sequenced sample was PBMCs from blood, taken about 5 days after vaccination. These receptor sequences come from a man aged 50-60 years who received an inactivated influenza vaccine. Each CDR3 is given with its conserved first and last residue. Fields, in order: clone size, V gene, D gene, J gene, CDR3 protein, CDR3 DNA. D genes are given only for firm matches. Clone size is stated in some rows and not others, as once, few, many or a class when expanded.

many,TRBV20-1,.,TRBJ2-7,CSAVQKPSYEQYF,TGCAGTGCTGTTCAGAAACCTTCCTACGAGCAGTACTTC
.,TRBV7-8,.,TRBJ1-3,CASSLYITGNTIYF,TGTGCCAGCAGCTTATATATCACTGGAAACACCATATATTTT
.,TRBV6-1,.,TRBJ1-6,CASSLQRTFHNSPLHF,TGTGCCAGCAGTCTCCAAAGGACATTCCATAATTCACCCCTCCACTTT
.,TRBV5-1,.,TRBJ2-1,CASSLGGKGNNEQFF,TGCGCCAGCAGCTTGGGGGGGAAGGGTAACAATGAGCAGTTCTTC
.,TRBV29-1,.,TRBJ2-7,CSVRTVSYEQYF,TGCAGCGTCCGGACAGTCTCCTACGAGCAGTACTTC
.,TRBV7-3,TRBD2,TRBJ2-3,CASSSSSGSGTDTQYF,TGTGCCAGCAGCTCATCTAGCGGGAGTGGCACAGATACGCAGTATTTT
few,TRBV20-1,.,TRBJ1-1,CSVIHGASDTEAFF,TGCAGTGTTATCCATGGAGCTAGCGACACTGAAGCTTTCTTT
.,TRBV12-3/TRBV12-4,TRBD1,TRBJ1-2,CASSVWDRGNYGYTF,TGTGCCAGCAGTGTTTGGGACAGGGGAAACTATGGCTACACCTTC
.,TRBV7-3,TRBD2,TRBJ2-1,CASSLTFGPGLAGLSDNEQFF,TGTGCCAGCAGCTTAACATTTGGGCCGGGACTAGCGGGATTGAGTGACAATGAGCAGTTCTTC
few,TRBV29-1,TRBD1,TRBJ2-1,CSARGTGGAYNEQFF,TGCAGCGCCCGAGGGACAGGGGGCGCCTACAATGAGCAGTTCTTC
.,TRBV6-2/TRBV6-3,.,TRBJ2-1,CASSWGRTYNEQFF,TGTGCCAGCAGTTGGGGCAGGACCTACAATGAGCAGTTCTTC
.,TRBV12-3/TRBV12-4,TRBD1,TRBJ2-7,CASSRDRGGGEQYF,TGTGCCAGCAGTAGGGACAGGGGAGGCGGCGAGCAGTACTTC
few,TRBV20-1,TRBD1,TRBJ1-6,CSASDRANSPLHF,TGCAGTGCCAGTGACAGGGCGAATTCACCCCTCCACTTT
.,TRBV7-8,TRBD2,TRBJ2-1,CASSPVEGGTYNEQFF,TGTGCCAGCAGCCCGGTGGAGGGAGGGACCTACAATGAGCAGTTCTTC
many,TRBV12-3/TRBV12-4,.,TRBJ2-7,CASSSIGGRASYEQYF,TGTGCCAGCAGCTCTATAGGCGGAAGGGCGTCCTACGAGCAGTACTTC
.,TRBV4-3,TRBD2,TRBJ2-1,CASSQVAGGGDEQFF,TGCGCCAGCAGCCAGGTAGCGGGAGGGGGGGATGAGCAGTTCTTC
few,TRBV6-1,TRBD1,TRBJ1-2,CASSRTGVLDGYTF,TGTGCCAGCAGCAGGACAGGGGTTCTGGATGGCTACACCTTC